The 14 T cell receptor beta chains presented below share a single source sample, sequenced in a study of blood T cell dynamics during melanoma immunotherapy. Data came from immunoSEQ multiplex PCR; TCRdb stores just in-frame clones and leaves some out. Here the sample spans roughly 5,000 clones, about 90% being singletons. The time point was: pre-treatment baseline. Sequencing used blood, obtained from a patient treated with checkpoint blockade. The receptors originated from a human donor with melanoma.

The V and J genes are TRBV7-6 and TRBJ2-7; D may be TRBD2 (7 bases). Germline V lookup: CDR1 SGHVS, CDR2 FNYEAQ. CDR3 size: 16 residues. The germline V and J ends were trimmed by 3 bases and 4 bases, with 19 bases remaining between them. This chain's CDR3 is CASSFGGGGARYEQYF. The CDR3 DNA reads TGTGCCAGCAGCTTCGGTGGAGGGGGGGCCCGGTACGAGCAGTACTTC.

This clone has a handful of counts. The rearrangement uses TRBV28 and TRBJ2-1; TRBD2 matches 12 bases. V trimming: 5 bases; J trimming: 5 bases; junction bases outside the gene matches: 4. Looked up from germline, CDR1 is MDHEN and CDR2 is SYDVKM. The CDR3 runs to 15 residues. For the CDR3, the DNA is TGTGCCAGCAGTGCGACTAGCGGGAGCCACAATGAGCAGTTCTTC. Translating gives CASSATSGSHNEQFF.

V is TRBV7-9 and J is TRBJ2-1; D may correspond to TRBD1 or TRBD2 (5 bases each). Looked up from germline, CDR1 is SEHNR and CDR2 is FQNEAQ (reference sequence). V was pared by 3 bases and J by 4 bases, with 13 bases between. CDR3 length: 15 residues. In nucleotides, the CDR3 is TGTGCCAGCAGCTTTTCAACGGGGCCTTACAATGAGCAGTTCTTC. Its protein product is CASSFSTGPYNEQFF.

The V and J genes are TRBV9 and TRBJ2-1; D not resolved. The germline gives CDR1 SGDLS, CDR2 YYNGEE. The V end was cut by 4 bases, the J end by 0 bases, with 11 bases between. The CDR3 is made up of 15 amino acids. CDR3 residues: CASSIQEYSYNEQFF. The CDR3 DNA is TGTGCCAGCAGCATTCAGGAGTACTCCTACAATGAGCAGTTCTTC.

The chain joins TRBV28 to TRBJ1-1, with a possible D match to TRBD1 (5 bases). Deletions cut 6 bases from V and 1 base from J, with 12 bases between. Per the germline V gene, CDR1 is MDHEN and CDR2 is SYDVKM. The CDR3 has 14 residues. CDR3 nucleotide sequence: TGTGCCAGCAGGCCCGGGACGGGGAACACTGAAGCTTTCTTT. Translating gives CASRPGTGNTEAFF.

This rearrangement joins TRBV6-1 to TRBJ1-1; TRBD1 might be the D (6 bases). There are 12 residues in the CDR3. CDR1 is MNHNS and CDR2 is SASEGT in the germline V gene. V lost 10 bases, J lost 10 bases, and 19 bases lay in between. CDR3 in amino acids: CAIRRGQRSAFF. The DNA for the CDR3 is TGTGCCATCCGTCGGGGGCAGAGATCAGCTTTCTTT.

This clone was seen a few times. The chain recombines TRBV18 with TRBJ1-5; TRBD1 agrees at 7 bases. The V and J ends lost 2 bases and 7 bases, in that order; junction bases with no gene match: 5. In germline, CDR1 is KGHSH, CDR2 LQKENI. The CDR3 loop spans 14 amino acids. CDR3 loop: CASSPTGVRQPQHF. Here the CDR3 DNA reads TGTGCCAGCTCACCAACAGGGGTGAGGCAGCCCCAGCATTTT.

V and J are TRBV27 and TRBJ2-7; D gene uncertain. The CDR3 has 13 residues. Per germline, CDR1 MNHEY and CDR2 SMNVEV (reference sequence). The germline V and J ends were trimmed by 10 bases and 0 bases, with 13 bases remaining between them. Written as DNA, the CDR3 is TGTGCCACCCAGTTTCGTGACTCCTACGAGCAGTACTTC. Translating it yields CATQFRDSYEQYF.

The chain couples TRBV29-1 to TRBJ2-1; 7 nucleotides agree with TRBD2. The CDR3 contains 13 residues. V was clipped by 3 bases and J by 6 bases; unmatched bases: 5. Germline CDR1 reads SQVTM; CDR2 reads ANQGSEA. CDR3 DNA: TGCAGCGTTGACCGAAGGACTAGCAATGAGCAGTTCTTC. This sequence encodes CSVDRRTSNEQFF.

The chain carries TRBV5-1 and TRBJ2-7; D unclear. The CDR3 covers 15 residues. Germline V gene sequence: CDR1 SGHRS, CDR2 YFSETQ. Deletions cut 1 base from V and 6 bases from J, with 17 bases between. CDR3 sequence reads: CASSLQDPTRGEQYF. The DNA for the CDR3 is TGCGCCAGCAGCTTGCAGGACCCCACCCGAGGCGAGCAGTACTTC.

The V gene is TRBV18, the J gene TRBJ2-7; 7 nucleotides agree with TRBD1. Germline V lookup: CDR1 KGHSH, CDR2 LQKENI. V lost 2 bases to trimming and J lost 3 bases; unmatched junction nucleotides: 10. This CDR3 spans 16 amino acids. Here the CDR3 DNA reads TGTGCCAGCTCACCATCATTAACGACAGGGAGCTACGAGCAGTACTTC. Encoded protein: CASSPSLTTGSYEQYF.

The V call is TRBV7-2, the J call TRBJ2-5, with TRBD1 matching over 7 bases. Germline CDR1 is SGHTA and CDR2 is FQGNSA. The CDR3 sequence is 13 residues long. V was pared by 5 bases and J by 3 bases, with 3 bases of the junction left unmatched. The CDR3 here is CASSRDREETQYF. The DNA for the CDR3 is TGTGCCAGCAGCCGGGACAGAGAAGAGACCCAGTACTTC.

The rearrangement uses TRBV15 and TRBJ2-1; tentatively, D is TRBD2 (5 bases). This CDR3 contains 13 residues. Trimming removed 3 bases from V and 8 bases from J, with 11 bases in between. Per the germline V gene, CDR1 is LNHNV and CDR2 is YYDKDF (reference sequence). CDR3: CATSSNEGDEQFF. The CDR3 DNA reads TGTGCCACCAGCAGTAACGAGGGCGATGAGCAGTTCTTC.

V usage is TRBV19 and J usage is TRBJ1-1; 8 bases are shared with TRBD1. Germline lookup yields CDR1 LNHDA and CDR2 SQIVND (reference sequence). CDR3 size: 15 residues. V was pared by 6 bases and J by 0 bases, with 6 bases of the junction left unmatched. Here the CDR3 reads CASRPLQGVNTEAFF. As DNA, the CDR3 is TGTGCCAGTAGGCCTTTACAGGGGGTGAACACTGAAGCTTTCTTT.